This T cell receptor (beta chain) was captured in a study of PD-1 blockade in classical Hodgkin lymphoma. General study results and limits: When set against healthy donors, newly diagnosed patients were reported to show lower baseline TCR diversity. The diversity seen at baseline in complete responders resembled that of newly diagnosed patients. After ASCT, patients who started nivolumab under 1 year later were excluded. Diversity in CD4+ TCRs, unlike that measured in CD8+ TCRs, had risen significantly by C4D1.

Note on this clone: Its antigen is not identified.

V dropped 5 bases and J dropped 10; count of bases not matched to a gene: 15. The CDR3 contains 17 residues. From germline, CDR1 is MGHDK and CDR2 SYGVNS. Regarding time point: cycle 4 day 1 (C4D1), after more than five weeks of nivolumab. Relapse after autologous stem cell transplantation occurred in every patient, and brentuximab vedotin exposure varied. The repertoire was sequenced with immunoSEQ multiplex PCR; TCRdb's copy has only in-frame clones and lacks some. The sample lists 15,000 to 20,000 clones; 80% were seen once. The sample consisted of peripheral blood mononuclear cells (PBMCs), taken before the fourth cycle of nivolumab. The sequence derives from a human donor with classical Hodgkin lymphoma. This rearrangement joins TRBV25-1 to TRBJ1-6; the match to TRBD1 covers 9 bases. CDR3 sequence reads: CASSPHPSGQGISPLHF. The CDR3 nucleotides read TGTGCCAGCAGTCCGCACCCTTCGGGACAGGGCATCTCACCCCTCCACTTT.